This T cell receptor beta chain is drawn from a study of shared clonotypes between healthy human individuals. Study background: A couple of women and a few men aged 18 to 49 served as donors. Study-wide results and limits: Limited genetic and exposure-history diversity came from having few donors.

Concerning this clone: What it recognizes is unknown.

Germline CDR1 is LNHDA and CDR2 is SQIVND (reference sequence). After removal of 3 bases from V and 0 bases from J, the junction contained 4 bases not matched to a gene. The CDR3 runs 15 residues. TCRdb keeps only in-frame clones here, not all; method: immunoSEQ multiplex PCR. This sample carries 2.3 million or so clones, just over 90% of them seen once, and the ten largest clones take 0.39%. The sequence came from a man younger than 35 in good health. Some clones in this sample may be carry-over from other donors' samples. Material: naive CD4+ T cells from PBMCs. Subset meaning: CD45RA+ positively selected. The V call is TRBV19, the J call TRBJ1-2, with 7 bases aligning to TRBD1. Here the CDR3 reads CASSIVQGANYGYTF. CDR3 nucleotides: TGTGCCAGTAGTATCGTTCAGGGGGCTAACTATGGCTACACCTTC.